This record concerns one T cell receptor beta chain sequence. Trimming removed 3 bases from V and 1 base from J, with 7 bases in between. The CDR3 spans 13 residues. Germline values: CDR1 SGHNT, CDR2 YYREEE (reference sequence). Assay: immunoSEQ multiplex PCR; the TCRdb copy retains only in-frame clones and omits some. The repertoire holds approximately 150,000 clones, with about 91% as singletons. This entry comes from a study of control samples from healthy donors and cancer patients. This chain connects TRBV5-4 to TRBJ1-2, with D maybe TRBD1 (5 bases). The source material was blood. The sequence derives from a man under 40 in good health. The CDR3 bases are TGTGCCAGCAGCTCACAGGATAACTATGGCTACACCTTC. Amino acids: CASSSQDNYGYTF.